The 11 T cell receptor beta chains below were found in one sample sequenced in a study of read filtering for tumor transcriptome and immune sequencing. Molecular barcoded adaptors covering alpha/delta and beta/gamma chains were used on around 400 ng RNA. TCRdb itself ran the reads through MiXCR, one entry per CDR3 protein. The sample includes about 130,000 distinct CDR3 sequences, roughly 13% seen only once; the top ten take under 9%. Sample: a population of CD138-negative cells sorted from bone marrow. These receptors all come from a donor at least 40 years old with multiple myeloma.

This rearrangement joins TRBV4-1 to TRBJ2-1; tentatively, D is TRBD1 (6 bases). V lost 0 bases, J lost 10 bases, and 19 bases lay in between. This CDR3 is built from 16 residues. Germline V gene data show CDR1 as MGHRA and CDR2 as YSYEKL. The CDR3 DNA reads TGCGCCAGCAGCCAAGAGAGGGCCCATCCAGGACAGGAGCAGTTCTTC. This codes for CASSQERAHPGQEQFF.

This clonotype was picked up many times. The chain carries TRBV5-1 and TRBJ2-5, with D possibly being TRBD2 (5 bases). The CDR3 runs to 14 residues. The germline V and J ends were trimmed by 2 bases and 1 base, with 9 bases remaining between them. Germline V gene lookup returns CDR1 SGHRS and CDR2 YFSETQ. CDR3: CASSLGGLQETQYF. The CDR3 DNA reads TGCGCCAGCAGCTTAGGAGGACTCCAAGAGACCCAGTACTTC.

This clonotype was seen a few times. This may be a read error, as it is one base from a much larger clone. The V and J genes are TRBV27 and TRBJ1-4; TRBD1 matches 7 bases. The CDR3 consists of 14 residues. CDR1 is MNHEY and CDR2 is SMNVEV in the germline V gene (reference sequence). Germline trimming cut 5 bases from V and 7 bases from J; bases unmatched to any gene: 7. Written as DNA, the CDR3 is TGTGCCAGCAGTGTCGACAGGGTGGGTGAAAAACTGTTTTTT. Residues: CASSVDRVGEKLFF. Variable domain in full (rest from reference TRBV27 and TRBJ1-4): EAQVTQNPRYLITVTGKKLTVTCSQNMNHEYMSWYRQDPGLGLRQIYYSMNVEVTDKGDVPEGYKVSRKEKRNFPLILESPSPNQTSLYFCASSVDRVGEKLFFGSGTQLSVL.

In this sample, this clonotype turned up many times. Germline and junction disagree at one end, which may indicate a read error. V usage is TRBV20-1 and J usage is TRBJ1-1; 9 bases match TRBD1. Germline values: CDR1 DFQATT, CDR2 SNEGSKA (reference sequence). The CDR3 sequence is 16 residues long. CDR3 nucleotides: TGCAGTGCTAGAGTGGGACAGGGCCTGGGGAACGCTGAAGCTTTCTTT. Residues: CSARVGQGLGNAEAFF.

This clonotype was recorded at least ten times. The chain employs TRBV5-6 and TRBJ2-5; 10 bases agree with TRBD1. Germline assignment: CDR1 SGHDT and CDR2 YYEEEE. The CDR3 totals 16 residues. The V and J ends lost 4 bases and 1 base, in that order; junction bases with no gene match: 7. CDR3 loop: CASSIARDRGQETQYF. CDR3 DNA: TGTGCCAGCAGCATCGCCCGGGACAGGGGCCAAGAGACCCAGTACTTC. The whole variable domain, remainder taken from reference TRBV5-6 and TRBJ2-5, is DAGVTQSPTHLIKTRGQQVTLRCSPKSGHDTVSWYQQALGQGPQFIFQYYEEEERQRGNFPDRFSGHQFPNYSSELNVNALLLGDSALYLCASSIARDRGQETQYFGPGTRLLVL.

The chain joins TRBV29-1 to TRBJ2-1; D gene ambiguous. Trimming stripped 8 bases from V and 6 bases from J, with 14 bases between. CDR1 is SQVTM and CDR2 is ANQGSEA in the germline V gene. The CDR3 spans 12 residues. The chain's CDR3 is CSFLIGTNEQFF. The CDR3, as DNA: TGCAGCTTTCTGATTGGAACCAATGAGCAGTTCTTC.

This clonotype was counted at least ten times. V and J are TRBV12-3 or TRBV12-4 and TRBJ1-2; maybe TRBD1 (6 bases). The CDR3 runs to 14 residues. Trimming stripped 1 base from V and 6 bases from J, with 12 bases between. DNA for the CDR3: TGTGCCAGCAGTTTAGGTCAGGGGTTTCATGGCTACACCTTC. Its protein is CASSLGQGFHGYTF.

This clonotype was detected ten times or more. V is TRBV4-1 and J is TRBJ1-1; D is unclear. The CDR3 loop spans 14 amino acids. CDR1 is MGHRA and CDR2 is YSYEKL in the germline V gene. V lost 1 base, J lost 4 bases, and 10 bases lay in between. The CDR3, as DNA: TGCGCCAGCAGCCAAGTAACCCCCTCCACTGAAGCTTTCTTT. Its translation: CASSQVTPSTEAFF.

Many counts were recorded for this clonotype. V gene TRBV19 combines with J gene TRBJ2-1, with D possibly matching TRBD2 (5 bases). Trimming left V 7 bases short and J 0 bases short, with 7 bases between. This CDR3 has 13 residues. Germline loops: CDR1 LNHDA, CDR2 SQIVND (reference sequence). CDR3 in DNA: TGTGCCAGTATAGCGCCCTCCTACAATGAGCAGTTCTTC. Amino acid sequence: CASIAPSYNEQFF.

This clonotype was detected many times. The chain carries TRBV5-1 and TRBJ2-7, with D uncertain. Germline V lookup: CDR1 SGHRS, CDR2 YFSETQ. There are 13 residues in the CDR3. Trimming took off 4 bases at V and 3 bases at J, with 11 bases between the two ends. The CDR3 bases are TGCGCCAGCAGCCCACAAGGAGACTACGAGCAGTACTTC. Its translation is CASSPQGDYEQYF.

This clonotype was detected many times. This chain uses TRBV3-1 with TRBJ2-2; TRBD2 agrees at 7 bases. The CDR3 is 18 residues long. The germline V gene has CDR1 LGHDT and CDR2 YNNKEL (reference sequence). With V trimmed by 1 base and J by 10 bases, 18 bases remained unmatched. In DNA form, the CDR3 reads TGTGCCAGCAGCCAAGGGGAGGGGCTCGGGGCGGGAGTGACGGAGCTGTTTTTT. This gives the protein CASSQGEGLGAGVTELFF.